A single sample is the source of the 23 T cell receptor beta chains below, sequenced in a study of cytomegalovirus exposure and HLA in healthy donors. Use of 60 Vbeta and 13 Jbeta primers characterized the PCR. Here immunoSEQ multiplex PCR was the method, and the copy in TCRdb shows in-frame clones only, minus some. The sample consists of approximately 270,000 clones, 75% to 85% of them appearing once. The sample was PBMCs. Receptors originate from a girl aged 2 to 9 in good health and CMV-seronegative.

The chain employs TRBV5-1 and TRBJ2-5, with unresolved D. This CDR3 comprises 14 residues. The germline CDR1 and CDR2 sequences are SGHRS and YFSETQ. V lost 0 bases, J lost 5 bases, and 11 bases lay in between. CDR3 nucleotides: TGCGCCAGCAGCTTGGCCGCGCTTGGTGAGACCCAGTACTTC. It translates to CASSLAALGETQYF.

The chain employs TRBV6-5 and TRBJ2-7; a weak D match, TRBD2 (6 bases). Trimming took off 0 bases at V and 4 bases at J, with 13 bases between the two ends. Germline CDR1 MNHEY, CDR2 SVGAGI. This CDR3 region has 15 residues. In DNA form, the CDR3 reads TGTGCCAGCAGTTACTCTGACGACAGCGGGTACGAGCAGTACTTC. It is translated as CASSYSDDSGYEQYF.

The chain is built from TRBV6-1 and TRBJ1-5; D uncertain. The V end lost 5 bases, the J end lost 7 bases, and 15 bases lay between the germline ends. The CDR3 is 14 residues long. The germline V gene encodes CDR1 MNHNS and CDR2 SASEGT. CDR3 residues: CASSSAGETQPQHF. The CDR3 coding sequence is TGTGCCAGCAGTTCGGCAGGCGAGACACAGCCCCAGCATTTT.

V usage is TRBV30 and J usage is TRBJ1-1, with unresolved D. This CDR3 has 12 amino acids. V was clipped by 2 bases and J by 8 bases, with 12 bases between them. Germline loops: CDR1 GTSNPN, CDR2 SVGIG (reference sequence). CDR3 protein: CAWSRSPGEAFF. The CDR3 bases are TGTGCCTGGAGTCGTTCCCCGGGGGAAGCTTTCTTT.

The rearrangement uses TRBV18 and TRBJ2-6; TRBD1 might be the D (6 bases). This CDR3 is 17 amino acids long. Trimming left V 5 bases short and J 4 bases short, with 18 bases between. Germline V lookup: CDR1 KGHSH, CDR2 LQKENI. Here the CDR3 reads CASSAGVPLSGANVLTF. The CDR3 region has the DNA TGTGCCAGCTCAGCAGGGGTTCCGTTGTCGGGGGCCAACGTCCTGACTTTC. The full variable domain, its missing parts supplied by reference TRBV18 and TRBJ2-6, is NAGVMQNPRHLVRRRGQEARLRCSPMKGHSHVYWYRQLPEEGLKFMVYLQKENIIDESGMPKERFSAEFPKEGPSILRIQQVVRGDSAAYFCASSAGVPLSGANVLTFGAGSRLTVL.

This clone was seen a single time. The V gene is TRBV30, the J gene TRBJ1-4; TRBD1 agrees at 10 bases. The V gene end was trimmed by 5 bases and the J gene end by 3 bases; junction bases not matched to a gene: 6. The V gene's germline CDR1 is GTSNPN and CDR2 SVGIG (reference sequence). This CDR3 comprises 15 residues. The CDR3 region is CAWAYGTGANEKLFF. DNA for the CDR3: TGTGCCTGGGCTTATGGGACAGGGGCTAATGAAAAACTGTTTTTT. Full variable domain (remainder filled in from reference TRBV30 and TRBJ1-4): SQTIHQWPATLVQPVGSPLSLECTVEGTSNPNLYWYRQAAGRGLQLLFYSVGIGQISSEVPQNLSASRPQDRQFILSSKKLLLSDSGFYLCAWAYGTGANEKLFFGSGTQLSVL.

The chain couples TRBV6-1 to TRBJ2-7; tentatively, D is TRBD1 (5 bases). The germline V gene encodes CDR1 MNHNS and CDR2 SASEGT. The CDR3 covers 16 residues. Between the trimmed V and J ends, which lost 2 bases and 0 bases, there was a span of 14 bases. CDR3 bases: TGTGCCAGCAGTGAAAATCCGGACATGCTCTCCTACGAGCAGTACTTC. Translating it yields CASSENPDMLSYEQYF.

This clone has just a few counts. The CDR3 sequence is CASSLVGTTYEQYF. CDR3 bases: TGTGCCAGCAGCTTGGTAGGGACTACCTACGAGCAGTACTTC. The gene calls are TRBV5-8 and TRBJ2-7, with 7 bases that match TRBD2. Germline trimming cut 0 bases from V and 2 bases from J; bases unmatched to any gene: 2. Germline V gives CDR1 SGHTS, CDR2 YDEGEE. This CDR3 has 14 amino acids.

J is TRBJ2-4 and V is TRBV27; possibly TRBD2 for D (6 bases). The CDR3 loop spans 16 amino acids. V was cut by 2 bases and J by 7 bases, with 18 bases left in between. Germline CDR1 is MNHEY and CDR2 is SMNVEV (reference sequence). Here the CDR3 reads CASSLQVGAGENIQYF. The CDR3 coding sequence is TGTGCCAGCAGTTTACAGGTGGGAGCGGGCGAGAACATTCAGTACTTC.

The chain couples TRBV4-1 to TRBJ2-2; TRBD2 matches 13 bases. Germline V gives CDR1 MGHRA, CDR2 YSYEKL. Trimming cost V 3 bases and J 6 bases; bases outside gene matches: 7. This CDR3 has 17 amino acids. The CDR3 nucleotides are TGCGCCAGCAGCCACGGACTAGCGGGAGTTTTGGCCGGGGAGCTGTTTTTT. Its translation is CASSHGLAGVLAGELFF.

This clone was seen a handful of times. The chain joins TRBV28 to TRBJ2-3, with TRBD2 identical over 14 bases. Trimming at V came to 2 bases and at J to 10 bases, leaving 8 bases not matched to a gene. The CDR3 is made up of 16 amino acids. Germline V lookup: CDR1 MDHEN, CDR2 SYDVKM. Here the CDR3 reads CASSLVRLAGGLPQYF. For the CDR3, the DNA is TGTGCCAGCAGTTTAGTAAGACTAGCGGGAGGGTTGCCGCAGTATTTT.

This clone was picked up one time. The J gene is TRBJ2-5, the V gene TRBV27, with 10 bases that match TRBD1. V shed 5 bases, J shed 5 bases, and the junction held 11 bases outside the gene matches. The CDR3 has 16 amino acids. Germline V gives CDR1 MNHEY, CDR2 SMNVEV (reference sequence). The CDR3 region is CASSPLPGQGLETQYF. In nucleotides, the CDR3 is TGTGCCAGCAGTCCCCTCCCGGGACAGGGGTTGGAGACCCAGTACTTC.

V gene TRBV18 combines with J gene TRBJ2-7, with 11 bases that match TRBD2. V shed 4 bases, J shed 3 bases, and the junction held 5 bases outside the gene matches. Germline V gene sequence: CDR1 KGHSH, CDR2 LQKENI. This CDR3 region has 15 residues. CDR3 DNA: TGTGCCAGCTCACTTACCGGGACTAGCGGCTACGAGCAGTACTTC. The encoded protein is CASSLTGTSGYEQYF.

The chain links TRBV5-1 to TRBJ1-1; 10 positions agree with TRBD1. The germline V gene has CDR1 SGHRS and CDR2 YFSETQ. Trimming at V came to 4 bases and at J to 3 bases, leaving 27 bases not matched to a gene. The CDR3 length is 22 residues. CDR3 residues: CASSRSLRVIRRDRGMDTEAFF. The CDR3 DNA reads TGCGCCAGCAGCCGATCGTTAAGAGTTATACGCCGGGACAGGGGCATGGACACTGAAGCTTTCTTT. The full variable domain, completed using reference TRBV5-1 and TRBJ1-1, is KAGVTQTPRYLIKTRGQQVTLSCSPISGHRSVSWYQQTPGQGLQFLFEYFSETQRNKGNFPGRFSGRQFSNSRSEMNVSTLELGDSALYLCASSRSLRVIRRDRGMDTEAFFGQGTRLTVV.

The V call is TRBV11-3, the J call TRBJ1-5; D is perhaps TRBD1 (6 bases). Germline CDR1 and CDR2: SGHNT and YENEEA. V was trimmed by 6 bases and J by 7 bases, leaving 22 bases between them. The CDR3 has 16 residues. The CDR3 here is CASRRGSRRVEQPQHF. The DNA for the CDR3 is TGTGCCAGCAGGAGGGGGTCGCGAAGGGTCGAACAGCCCCAGCATTTT.

The genes are TRBV28 and TRBJ1-4, with D unclear. Germline V gene sequence: CDR1 MDHEN, CDR2 SYDVKM. The V end lost 3 bases, the J end lost 4 bases, and 12 bases lay between the germline ends. The CDR3 length is 15 residues. CDR3 loop: CASSFPESLNEKLFF. As DNA, the CDR3 is TGTGCCAGCAGTTTCCCTGAGTCGCTTAATGAAAAACTGTTTTTT.

V usage is TRBV7-9 and J usage is TRBJ2-1, with 8 bases matching TRBD2. Germline trimming cut 6 bases from V and 0 bases from J; bases unmatched to any gene: 7. This CDR3 spans 16 amino acids. Germline-derived CDR1 and CDR2 are SEHNR and FQNEAQ (reference sequence). For the CDR3, the DNA is TGTGCCAGCAGTGTCGCGGGAGGACCCTCCTACAATGAGCAGTTCTTC. Translated: CASSVAGGPSYNEQFF.

This clone has a handful of counts. The chain combines TRBV29-1 with TRBJ1-1; 7 bases align to TRBD1. The V gene's germline CDR1 is SQVTM and CDR2 ANQGSEA. J lost 3 bases, V lost 1 base, and 20 bases had no gene match. The CDR3 extends over 19 amino acids. The CDR3 DNA sequence: TGCAGCGTTGAAGTCGGGAAGTTCTCCCGGACAGGCCAATACACTGAAGCTTTCTTT. The encoded protein is CSVEVGKFSRTGQYTEAFF.

The chain has TRBV4-1 and TRBJ2-1; TRBD2 agrees at 12 bases. There are 16 residues in the CDR3. Germline assignment: CDR1 MGHRA and CDR2 YSYEKL. V lost 1 base to trimming and J lost 2 bases; unmatched junction nucleotides: 0. The DNA for the CDR3 is TGCGCCAGCAGCCAAGGGACTAGCGGGACCTACAATGAGCAGTTCTTC. Protein sequence: CASSQGTSGTYNEQFF.

In this sample, this clone turned up a few times. J is TRBJ1-3 and V is TRBV18; D is unresolved. The CDR3 totals 14 residues. Per the germline V gene, CDR1 is KGHSH and CDR2 is LQKENI. With 3 bases removed from V and 2 bases from J, the gap between germline ends came to 8 bases. CDR3 sequence (DNA): TGTGCCAGCTCACCGGGAGGGACTGGAAACACCATATATTTT. Its protein product is CASSPGGTGNTIYF.

The chain recombines TRBV9 with TRBJ1-2; tentatively, D is TRBD1 (6 bases). V lost 0 bases to trimming and J lost 2 bases, with 8 bases between them. There are 14 residues in the CDR3. Germline lookup yields CDR1 SGDLS and CDR2 YYNGEE. CDR3 nucleotides: TGTGCCAGCAGCGTAGGGCAGGGGAACTATGGCTACACCTTC. As protein: CASSVGQGNYGYTF.

The rearrangement uses TRBV19 and TRBJ2-2; D is perhaps TRBD1 (6 bases). Germline V CDR1 and CDR2: LNHDA, SQIVND (reference sequence). The CDR3 is made up of 17 amino acids. The V gene lost 5 bases and the J gene lost 0 bases, with 16 bases spanning the gap. The CDR3 region is CASSALGGTANTGELFF. CDR3 nucleotides: TGTGCCAGTAGTGCACTAGGGGGAACCGCGAACACCGGGGAGCTGTTTTTT.

The chain is built from TRBV29-1 and TRBJ2-7; no reliable D call. The germline V gene has CDR1 SQVTM and CDR2 ANQGSEA. The ends were cut back, 7 bases at V and 6 bases at J, with 13 bases in the middle. This CDR3 contains 11 residues. For the CDR3, the DNA is TGCAGCGGTGCTATTTTCGGCGAGCAGTACTTC. It yields the protein CSGAIFGEQYF.